One and the same sample provided the 21 T cell receptor beta chains below, sequenced in a study of blood T cell repertoires in COVID-19. Some clones are missing from TCRdb's copy, which holds only in-frame ones; the method was immunoSEQ multiplex PCR. Of almost 200,000 clones in the sample, roughly 90% are singletons; the top ten hold approximately 8.1%. Sequenced input: PBMCs or T cells enriched from blood (not recorded which). The receptors were sampled from a woman between 18 and 30 years old who had recovered from COVID-19.

The rearrangement links TRBV29-1 to TRBJ1-4; D is perhaps TRBD1 (5 bases). The germline V and J ends were trimmed by 5 bases and 11 bases, with 15 bases remaining between them. This CDR3 region has 12 residues. In germline, CDR1 is SQVTM, CDR2 ANQGSEA. This CDR3 reads CSVHLGGDKLFF. In nucleotides, the CDR3 is TGCAGCGTTCATCTTGGGGGGGATAAACTGTTTTTT.

The gene calls are TRBV29-1 and TRBJ1-1; D gene unclear. The germline V and J ends were trimmed by 4 bases and 2 bases, with 8 bases remaining between them. The CDR3 is 12 residues long. From germline, CDR1 is SQVTM and CDR2 ANQGSEA. CDR3 loop: CSVGQTNTEAFF. The CDR3 DNA is TGCAGCGTTGGGCAGACAAACACTGAAGCTTTCTTT.

V is TRBV29-1 and J is TRBJ1-1, with D possibly matching TRBD1 (6 bases). Germline CDR1 SQVTM, CDR2 ANQGSEA. This CDR3 has 14 residues. V lost 3 bases and J 3 bases, leaving 14 bases between the germline ends. The DNA of the CDR3 is TGCAGCGTTGAGAACAGGGCCGCTTACACTGAAGCTTTCTTT. Protein product: CSVENRAAYTEAFF.

The rearrangement uses TRBV10-3 and TRBJ2-7; 9 bases are shared with TRBD1. Per germline, CDR1 ENHRY and CDR2 SYGVKD. J gave up 3 bases and V 4 bases, and 7 bases lay outside the gene matches. The CDR3 spans 15 residues. The CDR3 DNA reads as TGTGCCATCAGTGCACCGGGACAGGGCGGCTACGAGCAGTACTTC. Translation: CAISAPGQGGYEQYF.

The chain recombines TRBV11-2 with TRBJ1-6; D is perhaps TRBD1 (6 bases). Trimming pared 1 base from V and 4 bases from J, leaving 8 bases between. The germline CDR1 and CDR2 sequences are SGHAT and FQNNGV. CDR3 length: 15 residues. The CDR3 DNA reads TGTGCCAGCAGCTTAGCTGGACAGTATAATTCACCCCTCCACTTT. This codes for CASSLAGQYNSPLHF.

Of note for this clone: The junction differs from germline at one of its ends, possibly a read error. V is TRBV6-5 and J is TRBJ2-7; D gene unclear. CDR3 length: 12 amino acids. CDR1 MNHEY and CDR2 SVGAGI come from the germline V gene. The CDR3 DNA reads as TGTGCCAGCAGCTCTCCTACTCGGAGTTTGAGCTTC. Translated, it gives CASSSPTRSLSF.

The chain employs TRBV6-5 and TRBJ1-2; 9 bases map to TRBD1. Germline assignment: CDR1 MNHEY and CDR2 SVGAGI. The length of the CDR3 is 13 residues. V was pared by 0 bases and J by 13 bases, with 6 bases of the junction left unmatched. The CDR3 protein is CASSYSGTGFVTF. The CDR3 DNA is TGTGCCAGCAGTTACTCCGGGACAGGGTTTGTCACCTTC.

The rearrangement joins TRBV7-9 to TRBJ1-6; perhaps TRBD1 as D (5 bases). Trimming removed 1 base from V and 7 bases from J, with 5 bases in between. CDR3 size: 13 residues. Germline-derived CDR1 and CDR2 are SEHNR and FQNEAQ (reference sequence). The CDR3 reads CASSLEGNSPLHF. The CDR3 DNA sequence: TGTGCCAGCAGCTTAGAGGGGAATTCACCCCTCCACTTT.

The chain employs TRBV5-1 and TRBJ2-7; possibly TRBD2 for D (5 bases). Germline V CDR1 and CDR2: SGHRS, YFSETQ. The CDR3 is 13 residues long. With 4 bases removed from V and 5 bases from J, the gap between germline ends came to 13 bases. The CDR3 loop reads CASSPRYGDEQYF. For the CDR3, the DNA is TGCGCCAGCAGCCCCAGGTACGGGGACGAGCAGTACTTC.

The chain carries TRBV19 and TRBJ1-2; possible D gene TRBD1, 5 bases. The V gene lost 4 bases and the J gene lost 3 bases, with 9 bases spanning the gap. CDR3 size: 13 residues. Germline CDR1 LNHDA, CDR2 SQIVND (reference sequence). The CDR3 loop reads CASSKGIYYGYTF. The CDR3 DNA is TGTGCCAGTAGTAAGGGGATCTACTATGGCTACACCTTC.

The chain employs TRBV12-3 or TRBV12-4 and TRBJ2-1, with D uncertain. Trimming removed 6 bases at V and 9 bases at J, with 12 bases between. This CDR3 has 12 residues. CDR3 in DNA: TGTGCCAGCAGCGCTCGACTTCCTGAGCAGTTCTTC. This sequence encodes CASSARLPEQFF.

The chain joins TRBV30 to TRBJ2-5; D remains ambiguous. The V end lost 3 bases, the J end lost 5 bases, and 7 bases lay between the germline ends. CDR1 GTSNPN and CDR2 SVGIG come from the germline V gene (reference sequence). The CDR3 has 11 residues. The CDR3 here is CAWSPSETQYF. The CDR3 DNA reads TGTGCCTGGAGCCCCAGTGAGACCCAGTACTTC.

The V and J genes are TRBV5-1 and TRBJ1-1; D perhaps matches TRBD1 (5 bases). V lost 0 bases and J 3 bases, leaving 18 bases between the germline ends. CDR1 and CDR2 from the germline V gene are SGHRS and YFSETQ. The CDR3 covers 17 residues. The DNA for the CDR3 is TGCGCCAGCAGCTTGGGGCCAAGGGAGCGGGGGTACACTGAAGCTTTCTTT. Translation: CASSLGPRERGYTEAFF.

The genes are TRBV27 and TRBJ1-2, with TRBD1 identical over 8 bases. From germline, CDR1 is MNHEY and CDR2 SMNVEV (reference sequence). The CDR3 length is 16 residues. With V trimmed by 10 bases and J by 3 bases, 16 bases remained unmatched. The CDR3 DNA follows: TGTGCCACTAAGGGGGCAGGGGGCTTCGGAGACTATGGCTACACCTTC. Residues: CATKGAGGFGDYGYTF.

This sequence joins TRBV19 and TRBJ1-1; TRBD1 matches 8 bases. Per germline, CDR1 LNHDA and CDR2 SQIVND (reference sequence). CDR3 length: 14 amino acids. The V and J ends lost 5 bases and 1 base, in that order; junction bases with no gene match: 3. The CDR3, as DNA: TGTGCCAGTAGTTTCGGGACAGGGAACACTGAAGCTTTCTTT. This codes for CASSFGTGNTEAFF.

This clone was recorded once. The V call is TRBV18, the J call TRBJ2-1; TRBD2 matches at 9 bases. The CDR3 is 14 residues long. The germline gives CDR1 KGHSH, CDR2 LQKENI. V trimming: 3 bases; J trimming: 6 bases; junction bases outside the gene matches: 3. The CDR3 loop is CASSPGLAPNEQFF. The DNA for the CDR3 is TGTGCCAGCTCACCGGGACTAGCCCCCAATGAGCAGTTCTTC.

The V gene is TRBV19, the J gene TRBJ1-2; 7 positions agree with TRBD1. Germline CDR1 and CDR2: LNHDA and SQIVND (reference sequence). This CDR3 has 21 residues. The V gene end was trimmed by 1 base and the J gene end by 0 bases; junction bases not matched to a gene: 20. CDR3 DNA: TGTGCCAGTAGTATAGTACGAAGGGACTTGGTGAGGGACAGCACTAACTATGGCTACACCTTC. Protein: CASSIVRRDLVRDSTNYGYTF.

This rearrangement joins TRBV21-1 to TRBJ1-6; TRBD1 reflects the table's D call only, with no check against the DNA. TRBV21-1 is noted as a pseudogene. The CDR3 extends over 14 amino acids. The CDR3 sequence is CASKGANYNSPLHF. CDR3 sequence (DNA): TGTGCCAGCAAGGGGGCCAATTATAATTCACCCCTCCACTTT.

The chain is built from TRBV15 and TRBJ1-2, with 8 bases identical to TRBD1. Germline lookup yields CDR1 LNHNV and CDR2 YYDKDF (reference sequence). Trimming at V came to 0 bases and at J to 3 bases, leaving 3 bases not matched to a gene. This CDR3 comprises 15 residues. The CDR3 loop is CATSRDLQGDYGYTF. CDR3 sequence (DNA): TGTGCCACCAGCAGAGACTTACAGGGGGACTATGGCTACACCTTC.

V is TRBV2 and J is TRBJ2-3; D possibly corresponds to TRBD1 (5 bases). The CDR3 totals 15 residues. Germline V gene sequence: CDR1 SNHLY, CDR2 FYNNEI. Trimming pared 6 bases from V and 0 bases from J, leaving 13 bases between. The CDR3 loop reads CASRDTFLSTDTQYF. CDR3 sequence (DNA): TGTGCCAGCAGGGACACTTTCCTTAGCACAGATACGCAGTATTTT.

The CDR3 sequence is CASSLRGNGGYTF. The CDR3 region has the DNA TGTGCCAGCAGTTTACGGGGGAACGGTGGCTACACCTTC. The rearrangement joins TRBV27 to TRBJ1-2; D may be TRBD1 (5 bases). The CDR3 spans 13 residues. Germline CDR1 MNHEY, CDR2 SMNVEV (reference sequence). Trimming stripped 2 bases from V and 7 bases from J, with 11 bases between.